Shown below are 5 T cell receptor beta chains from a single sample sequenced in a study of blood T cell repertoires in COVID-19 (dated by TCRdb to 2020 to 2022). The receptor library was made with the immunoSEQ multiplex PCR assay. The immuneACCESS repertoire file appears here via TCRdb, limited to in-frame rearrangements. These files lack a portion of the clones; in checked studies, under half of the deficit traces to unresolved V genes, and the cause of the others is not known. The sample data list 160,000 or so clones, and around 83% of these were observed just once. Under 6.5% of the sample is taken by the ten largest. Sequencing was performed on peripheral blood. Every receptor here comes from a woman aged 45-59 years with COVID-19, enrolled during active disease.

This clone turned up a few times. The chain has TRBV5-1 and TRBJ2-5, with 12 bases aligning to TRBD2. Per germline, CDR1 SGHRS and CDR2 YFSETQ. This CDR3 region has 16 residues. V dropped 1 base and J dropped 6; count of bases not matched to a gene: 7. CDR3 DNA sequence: TGCGCCAGCAGCTTGTCTAGCGGGGGGGCTGGTAAGACCCAGTACTTC. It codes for CASSLSSGGAGKTQYF. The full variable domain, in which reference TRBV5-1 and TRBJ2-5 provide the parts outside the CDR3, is KAGVTQTPRYLIKTRGQQVTLSCSPISGHRSVSWYQQTPGQGLQFLFEYFSETQRNKGNFPGRFSGRQFSNSRSEMNVSTLELGDSALYLCASSLSSGGAGKTQYFGPGTRLLVL.

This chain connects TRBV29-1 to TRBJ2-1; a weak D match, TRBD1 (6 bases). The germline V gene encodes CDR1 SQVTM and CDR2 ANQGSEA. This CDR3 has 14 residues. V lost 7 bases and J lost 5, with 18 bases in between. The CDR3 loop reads CSATRGRFDNEQFF. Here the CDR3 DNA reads TGCAGCGCGACCAGGGGTCGTTTCGACAATGAGCAGTTCTTC.

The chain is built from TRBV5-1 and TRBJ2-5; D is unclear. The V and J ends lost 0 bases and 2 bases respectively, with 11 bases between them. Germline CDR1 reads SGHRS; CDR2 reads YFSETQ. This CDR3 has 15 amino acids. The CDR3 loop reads CASSLGTSPQETQYF. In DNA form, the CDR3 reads TGCGCCAGCAGCTTGGGCACTTCCCCGCAAGAGACCCAGTACTTC.

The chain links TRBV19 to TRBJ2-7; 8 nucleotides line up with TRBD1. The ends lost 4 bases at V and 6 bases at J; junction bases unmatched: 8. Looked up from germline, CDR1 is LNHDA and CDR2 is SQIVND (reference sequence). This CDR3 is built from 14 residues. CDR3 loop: CASSTRTGKGEQYF. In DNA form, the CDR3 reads TGTGCCAGTAGTACCAGGACAGGGAAAGGCGAGCAGTACTTC.

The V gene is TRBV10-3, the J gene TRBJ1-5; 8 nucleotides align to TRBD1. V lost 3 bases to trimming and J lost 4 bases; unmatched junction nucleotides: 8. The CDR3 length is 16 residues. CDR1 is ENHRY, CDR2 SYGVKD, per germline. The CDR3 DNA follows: TGTGCCATCAGTGAAGACAGGGGTCGGTGGAATCAGCCCCAGCATTTT. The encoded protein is CAISEDRGRWNQPQHF.